The 20 T cell receptor beta chains reported below all come from one sample, sequenced in a study of early stage breast cancer tumors (dated by TCRdb to the late 2010s). Library generation was performed with the immunoSEQ multiplex PCR assay. This immuneACCESS table, as held by TCRdb, lists in-frame sequences with V and J called but not all clones. Of the missing ones, under half trace to an unresolved V gene in checked studies; the others have no known cause. This sample is represented by under 20,000 clones; around 80% of them were singletons. The leading ten clones occupy under 2% of the sample. The sequencing input was blood. Every receptor here comes from a person aged 70 to 85 with breast cancer.

The table lists this clone with a few counts. The chain joins TRBV5-4 to TRBJ1-5; the D gene is possibly TRBD1 (6 bases). Per germline, CDR1 SGHNT and CDR2 YYREEE (reference sequence). Trimming left V 1 base short and J 5 bases short, with 10 bases between. CDR3 size: 14 residues. In DNA form, the CDR3 reads TGTGCCAGCAGCTTGATGGGGGGGCATCAGCCCCAGCATTTT. Translating gives CASSLMGGHQPQHF.

The chain combines TRBV19 with TRBJ2-3, with TRBD2 as a possible D gene (5 bases). The V and J ends lost 6 bases and 4 bases respectively, with 20 bases between them. CDR3 length: 16 amino acids. In germline, CDR1 is LNHDA, CDR2 SQIVND (reference sequence). For the CDR3, the DNA is TGTGCCAGTAGCCTCTCTACTAGTAATCCCGCAGATACGCAGTATTTT. It translates to CASSLSTSNPADTQYF.

The chain links TRBV4-2 to TRBJ1-3; perhaps TRBD1 as D (5 bases). V lost 0 bases, J lost 0 bases, and 18 bases lay in between. CDR1 and CDR2 (germline): LGHNA, YNFKEQ. The CDR3 extends over 19 amino acids. For the CDR3, the DNA is TGTGCCAGCAGCCAAGATAAGCAGGGCGGTAGTTACTCTGGAAACACCATATATTTT. Protein sequence: CASSQDKQGGSYSGNTIYF.

The chain couples TRBV6-6 to TRBJ2-7; TRBD2 aligns across 8 bases. CDR1 MNHNY and CDR2 SVGAGI come from the germline V gene (reference sequence). This CDR3 region has 15 residues. The V gene end was trimmed by 6 bases and the J gene end by 6 bases; junction bases not matched to a gene: 13. CDR3 nucleotide sequence: TGTGCCAGCAGCTCCGGGAGGGGGAGGTCGCCCGAGCAGTACTTC. Residues: CASSSGRGRSPEQYF.

The V and J genes are TRBV19 and TRBJ1-5; tentative D call: TRBD1 (6 bases). The germline gives CDR1 LNHDA, CDR2 SQIVND (reference sequence). This CDR3 has 14 amino acids. V was cut by 7 bases and J by 2 bases, with 12 bases left in between. CDR3 sequence (DNA): TGTGCCAGTAACCTATCAGGGGGCAATCAGCCCCAGCATTTT. It translates to CASNLSGGNQPQHF.

This clone was seen more than once but under ten times. One end of the junction fails to match germline, which may point to a read error. The gene calls are TRBV10-3 and TRBJ1-1, with D perhaps TRBD1 (5 bases). CDR1 and CDR2 (germline): ENHRY, SYGVKD. The CDR3 consists of 13 residues. The CDR3 nucleotides read TGTGCCATCAGTGAGGATCAGGGACGGGGGGAGAGATTT. Its translation: CAISEDQGRGERF.

The rearrangement uses TRBV25-1 and TRBJ2-3; the D gene is possibly TRBD1 (6 bases). CDR3 length: 14 residues. The germline V gene has CDR1 MGHDK and CDR2 SYGVNS. V was trimmed by 5 bases and J by 0 bases, leaving 9 bases between them. The CDR3 loop is CASSRQGSTDTQYF. CDR3 coding DNA: TGTGCCAGCAGTAGGCAGGGGAGCACAGATACGCAGTATTTT.

This clone showed up just a few times. The rearrangement joins TRBV18 to TRBJ2-4, with D perhaps TRBD2 (6 bases). The CDR3 spans 13 residues. V was pared by 3 bases and J by 9 bases, with 12 bases between. CDR1 is KGHSH, CDR2 LQKENI, per germline. In nucleotides, the CDR3 is TGTGCCAGCTCACCGGGCGGGAAGGGCATTCAGTACTTC. Translated, it gives CASSPGGKGIQYF.

CDR3 DNA sequence: TGTGCCAGCAGTTTATCGTTGTTTGGGGCGGAGAACTACGAGCAGTACTTC. It yields the protein CASSLSLFGAENYEQYF. The rearrangement links TRBV27 to TRBJ2-7, with D possibly TRBD1 on 5 matching bases. V was cut by 0 bases and J by 3 bases, with 18 bases left in between. Per the germline V gene, CDR1 is MNHEY and CDR2 is SMNVEV (reference sequence). CDR3 length equals 17 residues.

The chain links TRBV9 to TRBJ2-6; 7 nucleotides line up with TRBD1. Germline V gene lookup returns CDR1 SGDLS and CDR2 YYNGEE. The CDR3 is 17 amino acids. Trimming cost V 3 bases and J 2 bases; bases outside gene matches: 8. The CDR3 here is CASSGRTGGTGANVLTF. Written as DNA, the CDR3 is TGTGCCAGCAGCGGACGGACAGGTGGTACTGGGGCCAACGTCCTGACTTTC.

This clone has only a few counts. The genes are TRBV9 and TRBJ2-2; D gene unclear. Trimming cost V 0 bases and J 0 bases, with 6 bases left between them. CDR3 length equals 15 residues. The germline gives CDR1 SGDLS, CDR2 YYNGEE. The CDR3 DNA reads TGTGCCAGCAGCGTAGGGGCTCCGAACACCGGGGAGCTGTTTTTT. Translating gives CASSVGAPNTGELFF.

The chain has TRBV18 and TRBJ1-1; D gene unclear. CDR1 and CDR2 from the germline V gene are KGHSH and LQKENI. V lost 0 bases and J lost 1, with 6 bases in between. The CDR3 runs 14 residues. Here the CDR3 reads CASSPPPSNTEAFF. The CDR3 DNA reads as TGTGCCAGCTCACCACCCCCCTCGAACACTGAAGCTTTCTTT.

The DNA for the CDR3 is TGTGCCAGCTCACCCGGTGGGGCCAACGTCCTGACTTTC. Its translation is CASSPGGANVLTF. The V call is TRBV18, the J call TRBJ2-6, with D hard to call. This CDR3 spans 13 amino acids. CDR1 is KGHSH and CDR2 is LQKENI in the germline V gene. V shed 3 bases and J shed 3 bases, with 3 bases lying between them.

V is TRBV7-3 and J is TRBJ2-2; 9 nucleotides agree with TRBD2. V was pared by 5 bases and J by 0 bases, with 4 bases of the junction left unmatched. There are 16 residues in the CDR3. The V gene's germline CDR1 is SGHTA and CDR2 FQGTGA. CDR3 nucleotide sequence: TGTGCCAGCAGCCCTAGCGGGGCAACGAACACCGGGGAGCTGTTTTTT. Protein sequence: CASSPSGATNTGELFF.

V gene TRBV30 combines with J gene TRBJ2-7, with TRBD1 matching 9 bases. The CDR3 is made up of 12 amino acids. Trimming cost V 7 bases and J 2 bases; bases outside gene matches: 3. Per germline, CDR1 GTSNPN and CDR2 SVGIG (reference sequence). The chain's CDR3 is CASTGGAYEQYF. DNA of the CDR3: TGTGCCTCGACAGGGGGGGCCTACGAGCAGTACTTC.

This clone was found once. The V call is TRBV6-1, the J call TRBJ1-2; 7 nucleotides agree with TRBD1. The V gene's germline CDR1 is MNHNS and CDR2 SASEGT. This CDR3 comprises 15 residues. V was clipped by 4 bases and J by 8 bases; unmatched bases: 13. The CDR3 DNA sequence: TGTGCCAGCAGTGGACGGGGACAGCCTAGCTGGGGCTACACCTTC. Translated, it gives CASSGRGQPSWGYTF.

The table lists this clone with a count of one. The chain couples TRBV9 to TRBJ2-7; no reliable D call. CDR1 is SGDLS, CDR2 YYNGEE, per germline. Deletions cut 0 bases from V and 2 bases from J, with 12 bases between. The CDR3 is made up of 15 amino acids. CDR3 DNA sequence: TGTGCCAGCAGCGTAGGTCCGCTAGAAGCCTACGAGCAGTACTTC. It encodes CASSVGPLEAYEQYF.

This chain uses TRBV28 with TRBJ2-7; maybe TRBD2 (5 bases). The germline CDR1 and CDR2 sequences are MDHEN and SYDVKM. The CDR3 contains 13 residues. Trimming cost V 3 bases and J 2 bases, with 8 bases left between them. The CDR3 bases are TGTGCCAGCAGTTTGACTATGCCCTACGAGCAGTACTTC. Amino acid sequence: CASSLTMPYEQYF. Filled out from reference TRBV28 and TRBJ2-7, the complete variable domain reads DVKVTQSSRYLVKRTGEKVFLECVQDMDHENMFWYRQDPGLGLRLIYFSYDVKMKEKGDIPEGYSVSREKKERFSLILESASTNQTSMYLCASSLTMPYEQYFGPGTRLTVT.

The chain couples TRBV12-5 to TRBJ1-6, with 7 bases identical to TRBD1. The CDR3 spans 15 residues. Germline assignment: CDR1 LGHNT and CDR2 FRNRAP. The junction had 7 bases not matched to a gene; V was cut back by 4 bases and J by 7 bases. CDR3 region: CASGSRTGVNSPLHF. The DNA for the CDR3 is TGTGCTAGTGGTTCTCGGACAGGCGTGAATTCACCCCTCCACTTT. Variable domain in full (rest from reference TRBV12-5 and TRBJ1-6): DARVTQTPRHKVTEMGQEVTMRCQPILGHNTVFWYRQTMMQGLELLAYFRNRAPLDDSGMPKDRFSAEMPDATLATLKIQPSEPRDSAVYFCASGSRTGVNSPLHFGNGTRLTVT.

The rearrangement joins TRBV5-1 to TRBJ1-4; a possible D gene is TRBD1 (6 bases). V gave up 0 bases and J gave up 7 bases, with 10 bases separating them. In germline, CDR1 is SGHRS, CDR2 YFSETQ. The CDR3 covers 14 residues. The DNA for the CDR3 is TGCGCCAGCAGCTTGGAACAGGGACGTGAAAAACTGTTTTTT. Encoded protein: CASSLEQGREKLFF.